Each of the 27 T cell receptor beta chains below was sequenced from the same sample in a study of T cell repertoires in cytomegalovirus infection. No antigen is known for these receptors. TCRdb reanalysed the reads using MiXCR and keeps one entry per CDR3 protein. The profile shows roughly 990,000 distinct CDR3 sequences, more than 25% of them singletons. The sample consisted of cultured CD8+ T cells from PBMCs, taken from culture after CMV antigen stimulation. These TCRs come from a human donor in good health (CMV status not recorded). Some clones in this sample may be carry-over from other donors' samples.

The J gene is TRBJ2-1, the V gene TRBV6-5; D is possibly TRBD1 (6 bases). The CDR3 is made up of 14 amino acids. Trimming shortened V by 0 bases and J by 10 bases, and 13 bases separated the two germline ends. CDR1 and CDR2 from the germline V gene are MNHEY and SVGAGI. CDR3 protein: CASSYSGGVWEQFF. Written as DNA, the CDR3 is TGTGCCAGCAGTTACTCTGGGGGCGTGTGGGAGCAGTTCTTC.

This clonotype showed up many times. CDR3 amino acids: CASSLRDKNTEAFF. CDR3 in DNA: TGTGCCAGCAGCCTCCGGGACAAGAACACTGAAGCTTTCTTT. The V call is TRBV7-9, the J call TRBJ1-1, with D perhaps TRBD1 (6 bases). The germline V gene has CDR1 SEHNR and CDR2 FQNEAQ (reference sequence). This CDR3 comprises 14 residues. The V end was cut by 5 bases, the J end by 1 base, with 11 bases between.

The chain couples TRBV19 to TRBJ2-1; perhaps TRBD1 as D (6 bases). The length of the CDR3 is 14 residues. Germline V gives CDR1 LNHDA, CDR2 SQIVND (reference sequence). The germline V and J ends were trimmed by 5 bases and 7 bases, with 15 bases remaining between them. CDR3: CASSPGVPGNEQFF. The CDR3 coding sequence is TGTGCCAGTAGTCCAGGGGTCCCCGGGAATGAGCAGTTCTTC.

Many counts were recorded for this clonotype. J is TRBJ2-7 and V is TRBV7-2; D may be TRBD1 or TRBD2 (5 bases each). This CDR3 comprises 15 residues. Germline lookup yields CDR1 SGHTA and CDR2 FQGNSA. V was cut by 2 bases and J by 3 bases, with 14 bases left in between. The CDR3, as DNA: TGTGCCAGCAGCTTACGGGAAACAGGATACTACGAGCAGTACTTC. It encodes CASSLRETGYYEQYF.

CDR3 sequence: CATIRQGASNTEAFF. The DNA for the CDR3 is TGTGCCACAATTCGACAGGGGGCGTCGAACACTGAAGCTTTCTTT. The chain employs TRBV2 and TRBJ1-1; 10 nucleotides agree with TRBD1. CDR3 length: 15 amino acids. The junction had 9 bases not matched to a gene; V was cut back by 10 bases and J by 1 base. Germline loops: CDR1 SNHLY, CDR2 FYNNEI.

The V call is TRBV7-3, the J call TRBJ2-1; TRBD1 is a possible D gene (6 bases). Germline CDR1 and CDR2: SGHTA and FQGTGA. CDR3 size: 13 residues. The V end was cut by 0 bases, the J end by 10 bases, with 10 bases between. The CDR3 sequence is CASSLTAGEEQFF. The CDR3 region has the DNA TGTGCCAGCAGCTTAACAGCAGGGGAAGAGCAGTTCTTC. The full variable domain, completed using reference TRBV7-3 and TRBJ2-1, is GAGVSQTPSNKVTEKGKYVELRCDPISGHTALYWYRQSLGQGPEFLIYFQGTGAADDSGLPNDRFFAVRPEGSVSTLKIQRTERGDSAVYLCASSLTAGEEQFFGPGTRLTVL.

This clonotype came up a few times. The chain carries TRBV7-9 and TRBJ2-5; 9 bases align to TRBD2. The CDR3 has 17 residues. V lost 1 base, J lost 1 base, and 7 bases stayed unmatched. Germline V gene sequence: CDR1 SEHNR, CDR2 FQNEAQ (reference sequence). The CDR3 region is CASSLEMGTSSQETQYF. The CDR3 nucleotides are TGTGCCAGCAGCTTAGAGATGGGGACTAGCAGCCAAGAGACCCAGTACTTC. The variable domain in full, completed from reference TRBV7-9 and TRBJ2-5, reads DTGVSQNPRHKITKRGQNVTFRCDPISEHNRLYWYRQTLGQGPEFLTYFQNEAQLEKSRLLSDRFSAERPKGSFSTLEIQRTEQGDSAMYLCASSLEMGTSSQETQYFGPGTRLLVL.

The chain links TRBV7-3 to TRBJ1-2, with 9 bases matching TRBD1. This CDR3 comprises 16 residues. The germline gives CDR1 SGHTA, CDR2 FQGTGA. V gave up 3 bases and J gave up 5 bases; unmatched junction bases: 10. The CDR3 sequence is CASSFPLTGGGYGYTF. The CDR3 nucleotides are TGTGCCAGCAGCTTCCCCCTGACAGGGGGTGGGTATGGCTACACCTTC.

This clonotype was observed a few times. This rearrangement joins TRBV25-1 to TRBJ2-7, with D maybe TRBD1 (5 bases). The CDR3 is made up of 16 amino acids. Germline CDR1 reads MGHDK; CDR2 reads SYGVNS. With 1 base removed from V and 2 bases from J, the gap between germline ends came to 15 bases. CDR3 amino acids: CASSEFFEDTAYEQYF. The CDR3 nucleotides are TGTGCCAGCAGTGAATTTTTTGAGGACACCGCCTACGAGCAGTACTTC.

This clonotype occurred once. The junction and the germline gene differ at one end; a read error may be behind it. V and J are TRBV11-2 and TRBJ2-5, with D possibly being TRBD2 (5 bases). Germline lookup yields CDR1 SGHAT and CDR2 FQNNGV. The CDR3 has 15 residues. This CDR3 reads CASSQGSTIQETQHF. CDR3 nucleotides: TGTGCCAGCAGCCAAGGGAGCACGATCCAAGAGACCCAGCACTTC.

This chain connects TRBV24-1 to TRBJ1-2, with no clear D. Per germline, CDR1 KGHDR and CDR2 SFDVKD. The CDR3 is 15 amino acids. V lost 2 bases to trimming and J lost 5 bases, with 14 bases between them. Written as DNA, the CDR3 is TGTGCCACCAGTGATTCAACCGGGTCCAGATATGGCTACACCTTC. It codes for CATSDSTGSRYGYTF.

The V gene is TRBV9, the J gene TRBJ2-7; D may correspond to TRBD1 or TRBD2 (5 bases each). V lost 3 bases, J lost 0 bases, and 13 bases lay in between. This CDR3 spans 15 amino acids. Germline CDR1 SGDLS, CDR2 YYNGEE. This chain's CDR3 is CASSASGTVSYEQYF. CDR3 nucleotide sequence: TGTGCCAGCAGCGCATCCGGGACGGTCTCCTACGAGCAGTACTTC.

This clonotype was seen only once. This chain connects TRBV28 to TRBJ2-7, with a tentative D call TRBD1 (6 bases). V was pared by 7 bases and J by 3 bases, with 16 bases between. Per germline, CDR1 MDHEN and CDR2 SYDVKM. CDR3 length: 14 amino acids. The CDR3 bases are TGTGCCAGCACCCCCCAGGGGTTCGGCTACGAGCAGTACGTC. Translated: CASTPQGFGYEQYV.

The gene calls are TRBV27 and TRBJ2-1; tentative D call: TRBD2 (7 bases). V lost 4 bases and J lost 5, with 12 bases in between. Germline V CDR1 and CDR2: MNHEY, SMNVEV (reference sequence). The CDR3 runs to 14 residues. The CDR3 loop reads CASSYGGLHNEQFF. The CDR3 region has the DNA TGTGCCAGCAGTTACGGGGGGCTTCACAATGAGCAGTTCTTC.

This clonotype was seen at least ten times. The chain has TRBV4-3 and TRBJ2-1; D unclear. Trimming cost V 1 base and J 7 bases, with 8 bases left between them. Germline-derived CDR1 and CDR2 are LGHNA and YSLEER. The CDR3 has 13 residues. CDR3 sequence: CASSQGGRNEQFF. The CDR3 nucleotides are TGCGCCAGCAGCCAAGGAGGACGTAATGAGCAGTTCTTC.

The chain joins TRBV7-6 to TRBJ2-5; D is perhaps TRBD1 or TRBD2 (6 bases each). The CDR3 runs to 15 residues. From germline, CDR1 is SGHVS and CDR2 FNYEAQ. The V end was cut by 0 bases, the J end by 5 bases, with 13 bases between. CDR3 in amino acids: CASSLAVGGWETQYF. As DNA, the CDR3 is TGTGCCAGCAGCTTAGCTGTAGGGGGGTGGGAGACCCAGTACTTC.

The chain couples TRBV27 to TRBJ2-2; the match to TRBD2 covers 12 bases. The CDR3 loop spans 18 amino acids. V lost 0 bases and J lost 1; bases outside the gene matches: 3. The germline gives CDR1 MNHEY, CDR2 SMNVEV (reference sequence). The CDR3 region is CASSLSMTSGGNTGELFF. The CDR3, as DNA: TGTGCCAGCAGTTTATCCATGACTAGCGGGGGGAACACCGGGGAGCTGTTTTTT.

The chain links TRBV4-1 to TRBJ2-1; D is ambiguous. Germline V gene data show CDR1 as MGHRA and CDR2 as YSYEKL. The V end was cut by 2 bases, the J end by 10 bases, with 12 bases between. The length of the CDR3 is 13 residues. The CDR3 sequence is CASSQFTPLEQFF. The CDR3 DNA reads as TGCGCCAGCAGCCAATTCACCCCTCTAGAGCAGTTCTTC.

Remarks on this clonotype: At one boundary the junction diverges from the germline segment, which might be a read error. CDR3 residues: CASSEWTGETNYSYTF. CDR3 sequence (DNA): TGCGCCAGCAGTGAGTGGACAGGGGAGACGAACTATAGCTACACCTTC. The J gene is TRBJ1-2, the V gene TRBV10-2; TRBD1 aligns across 9 bases. CDR3 length: 16 amino acids. In germline, CDR1 is WSHSY, CDR2 SAAADI.

This chain connects TRBV7-9 to TRBJ1-2; no reliable D call. The CDR3 is made up of 12 amino acids. V lost 4 bases and J 7 bases, leaving 10 bases between the germline ends. CDR1 is SEHNR, CDR2 FQNEAQ, per germline (reference sequence). The CDR3 coding sequence is TGTGCCAGCAGCTCCGGAATTGGTGGCTACACCTTC. Translation: CASSSGIGGYTF.

The rearrangement uses TRBV9 and TRBJ1-1; weak D call: TRBD1 (5 bases). The V and J ends lost 4 bases and 4 bases respectively, with 17 bases between them. This CDR3 has 15 residues. The V gene's germline CDR1 is SGDLS and CDR2 YYNGEE. The CDR3 spells CASSTPYTGGTEAFF. The CDR3 DNA follows: TGTGCCAGCAGCACCCCTTATACGGGGGGCACTGAAGCTTTCTTT.

Only one count was recorded for this clonotype. The chain links TRBV9 to TRBJ2-2, with TRBD1 identical over 7 bases. With V trimmed by 3 bases and J by 2 bases, 4 bases remained unmatched. CDR3 size: 15 residues. Per germline, CDR1 SGDLS and CDR2 YYNGEE. The CDR3 DNA is TGTGCCAGCAGCGCCCAGGGGGAAAACACCGGGGAGCTGTTTTTT. This gives the protein CASSAQGENTGELFF.

J is TRBJ1-5 and V is TRBV27, with 8 bases that match TRBD1. The V and J ends lost 4 bases and 4 bases, in that order; junction bases with no gene match: 6. The CDR3 has 15 amino acids. Germline CDR1 MNHEY, CDR2 SMNVEV (reference sequence). DNA for the CDR3: TGTGCCAGCAGTTCCCCGGACAGGGCAAATCAGCCCCAGCATTTT. Translation: CASSSPDRANQPQHF.

This clonotype was counted between two and nine times. Here the CDR3 DNA reads TGTGCCAGCAGCTTAGCTGCCGGTCGAGTCCAGTACAATGAGCAGTTCTTC. It yields the protein CASSLAAGRVQYNEQFF. The chain recombines TRBV7-2 with TRBJ2-1; D is undetermined. Germline values: CDR1 SGHTA, CDR2 FQGNSA. V lost 0 bases and J 4 bases, leaving 16 bases between the germline ends. The CDR3 has 17 amino acids.

The rearrangement uses TRBV12-5 and TRBJ2-7, with a possible D match to TRBD1 (6 bases). V shed 2 bases and J shed 5 bases, with 16 bases lying between them. In germline, CDR1 is LGHNT, CDR2 FRNRAP. The CDR3 has 15 amino acids. CDR3 sequence (DNA): TGTGCTAGTGGTTTGCCCACAGGGTGGACGGACGAGCAGTACTTC. Translating it yields CASGLPTGWTDEQYF.

V gene TRBV6-8 combines with J gene TRBJ2-7; no clear D gene. The CDR3 loop spans 12 amino acids. From germline, CDR1 is MNHGY and CDR2 SAAAGT. V lost 5 bases and J lost 5, with 10 bases in between. CDR3 in DNA: TGTGCCAGCAGTATCGAGAGCAACGAGCAGTACGTC. Protein sequence: CASSIESNEQYV.

This clonotype was detected ten times or more. The chain couples TRBV7-8 to TRBJ1-1; D is undetermined. The CDR3 has 15 amino acids. The germline gives CDR1 SGHVS, CDR2 FQNEAQ. V was trimmed by 4 bases and J by 1 base, leaving 13 bases between them. The CDR3 bases are TGTGCCAGCAGCTCCCGGGTGGGAAGGAACACTGAAGCTTTCTTT. It specifies CASSSRVGRNTEAFF.